The TCR beta chain under discussion was sequenced for a study of tumor and adjacent non-tumor tissue in lung cancer. Overall study findings and caveats: Tumor tissue had significantly higher TCR diversity than normal lung. Tumor repertoires had a smaller top 100 clone share than normal lung. Tumor TCR diversity, when higher, was linked to shorter survival.

The template was RNA from unsorted bulk tissue. More than 3 cm separated this lung sample from the edge of the tumor. Between August and November 2014, newly diagnosed, chemotherapy-naive lung cancer patients underwent thoracic surgery in China. This clonotype has just a few counts. What it binds is not known. The library came from three nested PCR rounds adapted from ARM-PCR protocols. TCRdb reanalysed the multiplex PCR reads using MiXCR and keeps one entry per CDR3 protein. Here the sample spans about 43,000 distinct CDR3 sequences, approximately 61% being singletons. Germline CDR1 SEHNR, CDR2 FQNEAQ (reference sequence). The CDR3 is made up of 16 amino acids. The V end was cut by 1 base, the J end by 0 bases, with 10 bases between.

The chain combines TRBV7-9 with TRBJ2-1; a possible D gene is TRBD2 (5 bases). The TCR was taken from a man in his fifties or sixties with non-small cell lung cancer. The sequenced material came from distant non-tumor lung tissue. CDR3 sequence: CASSLVREFSYNEQFF. The CDR3 DNA sequence: TGTGCCAGCAGCTTAGTAAGGGAGTTCTCCTACAATGAGCAGTTCTTC. The full variable domain, in which reference TRBV7-9 and TRBJ2-1 provide the parts outside the CDR3, is DTGVSQNPRHKITKRGQNVTFRCDPISEHNRLYWYRQTLGQGPEFLTYFQNEAQLEKSRLLSDRFSAERPKGSFSTLEIQRTEQGDSAMYLCASSLVREFSYNEQFFGPGTRLTVL.